This TCR beta chain was captured by sequencing in a study of T-cell memory formation after mild COVID-19 (dated by TCRdb to about 2021). Some background on the complete study: TCR sequence clusters from the two donors were largely donor specific. Two young, previously healthy adult volunteers made up the cohort, one male and one female. In two donors, T-cell clones that expanded and contracted after mild COVID-19 were followed by sequencing TCRalpha and TCRbeta repertoires longitudinally. Broad study findings and their caveats: Only a couple of mild cases were covered in the study, and larger cohorts including severe cases with pre-infection samples were considered necessary. Whether the second-wave clones peaking on day 37 were SARS-CoV-2 specific was not confirmed. Contracting CD4+ clones were found mainly in CM and EM memory subsets, while CD8+ clones were enriched in EMRA. Clones contracting from day 15 to 85 had balanced CD4/CD8 phenotypes, while a second wave expanding from day 15 to 37 was biased towards CD4+. Some responding clones were detected in pre-infection memory, suggesting pre-existing cross-reactive memory T cells joined the SARS-CoV-2 response.

TCRdb names Illumina NovaSeq 6000 as the instrument used. TCRalpha and TCRbeta cDNA libraries were constructed by 5'RACE with constant-segment primers, with sample barcodes and unique molecular identifiers being introduced. RNA was extracted from every sample with Trizol reagent. Library amplification was performed in two PCR steps, and a second sample barcode and Illumina TruSeq adapters were introduced in the second step. Sequencing of the libraries was done on an Illumina NovaSeq, producing 2 x 150 bp paired-end reads. The published analysis was carried out like this. With migec v1.2.7, reads were demultiplexed and then collapsed into UMI-guided consensus sequences. Using mixcr v2.1.11, UMI consensuses were aligned to TRA and TRB V and J templates and then assembled into clonotypes. Expanded or contracted clonotypes were those called significant by both edgeR and NoisET, with noise models trained on biological replicates. For edgeR calls, the thresholds were a false discovery rate-adjusted p below 0.01 and a log2 fold-change of 1. As an exploratory analysis of dynamics, max-normalized trajectories of the 1000 most abundant clonotypes were examined with PCA combined with hierarchical clustering. The CD4 or CD8 phenotype of responding clones was assigned using the separately sequenced CD4+ and CD8+ repertoires. TCRdb's own reprocessing of the public reads used fastp at Q25 and MiXCR and kept productive beta chains. Identical CDR3 protein sequences are pooled into one entry, listed with their most common genes and DNA. The V and J calls, along with clone size, are taken from TCRdb and not from the paper's own processing. The sample contains approximately 500,000 distinct CDR3 sequences, approximately 25% of them found a single time. Around 13% of the sample is held by the ten biggest clonotypes.

From the cysteine up to the phenylalanine, the CDR3 has a length of 14 residues. Solely the CDR3 DNA is kept, with 42 bases framed from the first base. V ends up 0 bases short and J 5 bases short, with an unmatched junction base count of 2. In the germline V gene, CDR1 corresponds to ENHRY and CDR2 to SYGVKD. Ficoll-Paque density gradient centrifugation was used to isolate PBMCs. On this clonotype itself: Its antigen is unknown. No qualities accompany the bases; no much larger clone lies one base away.

The rearrangement combines TRBV10-3 with TRBJ2-3, with TRBD1 identical over 7 junction bases. The receptor was isolated from an adult woman who had mild COVID-19 (a few samples of this study predate the infection). The sample titles of this study are shuffled in the database, so cell type and time point are left out; the donor was told from shared clones. Sequenced sample: PBMCs or a T cell subset sorted from them (not recorded which). The DNA sequence is as follows: TGTGCCATCAGTGAGTCAGGGACAGTAGATACGCAGTATTTT. This sequence encodes CAISESGTVDTQYF.